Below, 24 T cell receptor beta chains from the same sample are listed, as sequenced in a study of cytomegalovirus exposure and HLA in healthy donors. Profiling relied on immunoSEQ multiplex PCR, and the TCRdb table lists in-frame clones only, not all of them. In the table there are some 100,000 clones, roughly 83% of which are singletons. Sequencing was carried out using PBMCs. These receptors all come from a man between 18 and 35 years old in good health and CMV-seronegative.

CDR3 DNA sequence: TGTGCCAGCAGCCCCTACCCTGGGCCCTACGAGCAGTACTTC. As protein: CASSPYPGPYEQYF. The V gene is TRBV14, the J gene TRBJ2-7; no firm D call. The CDR3 runs to 14 residues. Germline CDR1 and CDR2: SGHDN and FVKESK. The germline V and J ends were trimmed by 4 bases and 2 bases, with 12 bases remaining between them.

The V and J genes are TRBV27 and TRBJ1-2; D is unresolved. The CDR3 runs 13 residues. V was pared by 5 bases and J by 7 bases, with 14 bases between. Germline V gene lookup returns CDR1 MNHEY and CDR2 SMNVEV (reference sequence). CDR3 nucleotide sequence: TGTGCCAGCAGTACCCACAGAAGAAGTGGCTACACCTTC. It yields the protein CASSTHRRSGYTF.

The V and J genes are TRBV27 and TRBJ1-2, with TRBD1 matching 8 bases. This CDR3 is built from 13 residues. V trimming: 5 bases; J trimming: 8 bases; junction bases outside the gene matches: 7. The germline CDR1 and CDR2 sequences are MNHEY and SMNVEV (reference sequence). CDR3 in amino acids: CASSRTGREGYTF. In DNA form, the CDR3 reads TGTGCCAGCAGTAGGACAGGGAGGGAGGGCTACACCTTC.

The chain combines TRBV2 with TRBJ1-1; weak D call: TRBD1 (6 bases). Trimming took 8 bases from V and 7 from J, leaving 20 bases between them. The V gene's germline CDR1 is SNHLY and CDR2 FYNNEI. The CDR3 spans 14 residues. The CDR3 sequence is CASLKLGQGHEAFF. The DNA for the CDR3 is TGTGCCAGCTTAAAACTGGGGCAGGGGCATGAAGCTTTCTTT.

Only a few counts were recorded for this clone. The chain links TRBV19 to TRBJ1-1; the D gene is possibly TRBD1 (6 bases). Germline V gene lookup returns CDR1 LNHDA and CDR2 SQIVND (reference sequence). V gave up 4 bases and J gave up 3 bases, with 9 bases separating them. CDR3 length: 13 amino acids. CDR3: CASSNKGDTEAFF. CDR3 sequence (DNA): TGTGCCAGTAGTAATAAGGGGGACACTGAAGCTTTCTTT.

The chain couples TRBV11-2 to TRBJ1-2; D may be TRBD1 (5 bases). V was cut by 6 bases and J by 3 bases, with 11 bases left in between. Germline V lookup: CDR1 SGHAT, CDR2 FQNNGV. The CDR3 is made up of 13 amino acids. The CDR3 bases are TGTGCCAGCAGTTACGGGGGGGACTATGGCTACACCTTC. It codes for CASSYGGDYGYTF.

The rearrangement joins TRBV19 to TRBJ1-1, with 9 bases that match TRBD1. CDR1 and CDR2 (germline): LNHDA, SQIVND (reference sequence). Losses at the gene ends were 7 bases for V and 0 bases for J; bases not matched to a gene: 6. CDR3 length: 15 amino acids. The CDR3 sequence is CASTPGTGMNTEAFF. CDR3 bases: TGTGCCAGTACGCCCGGGACAGGGATGAACACTGAAGCTTTCTTT.

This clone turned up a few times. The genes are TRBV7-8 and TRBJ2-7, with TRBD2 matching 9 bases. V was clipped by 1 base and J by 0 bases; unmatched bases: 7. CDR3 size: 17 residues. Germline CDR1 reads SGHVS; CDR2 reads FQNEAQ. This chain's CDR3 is CASSLVPAGGRSYEQYF. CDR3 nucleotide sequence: TGTGCCAGCAGCTTAGTCCCAGCGGGAGGCCGCTCCTACGAGCAGTACTTC. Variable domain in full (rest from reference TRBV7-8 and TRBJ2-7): GAGVSQSPRYKVAKRGQDVALRCDPISGHVSLFWYQQALGQGPEFLTYFQNEAQLDKSGLPSDRFFAERPEGSVSTLKIQRTQQEDSAVYLCASSLVPAGGRSYEQYFGPGTRLTVT.

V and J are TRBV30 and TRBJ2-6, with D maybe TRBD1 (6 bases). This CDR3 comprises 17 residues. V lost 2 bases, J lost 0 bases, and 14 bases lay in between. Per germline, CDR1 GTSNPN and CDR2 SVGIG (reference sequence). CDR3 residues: CAWSPLTGLSGANVLTF. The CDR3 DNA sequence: TGTGCCTGGAGTCCTCTGACAGGCCTCTCTGGGGCCAACGTCCTGACTTTC.

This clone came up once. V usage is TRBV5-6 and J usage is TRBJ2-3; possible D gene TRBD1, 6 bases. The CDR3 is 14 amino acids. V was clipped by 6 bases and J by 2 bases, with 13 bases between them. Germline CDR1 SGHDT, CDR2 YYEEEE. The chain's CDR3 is CASTLGASTDTQYF. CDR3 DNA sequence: TGTGCCAGCACCCTGGGGGCCTCCACAGATACGCAGTATTTT.

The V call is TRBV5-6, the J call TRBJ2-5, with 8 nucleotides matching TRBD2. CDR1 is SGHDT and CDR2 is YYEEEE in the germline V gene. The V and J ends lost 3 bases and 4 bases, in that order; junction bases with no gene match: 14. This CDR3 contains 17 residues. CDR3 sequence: CASSYWHGGGLVETQYF. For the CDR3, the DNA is TGTGCCAGCAGCTATTGGCACGGCGGGGGGCTAGTAGAGACCCAGTACTTC.

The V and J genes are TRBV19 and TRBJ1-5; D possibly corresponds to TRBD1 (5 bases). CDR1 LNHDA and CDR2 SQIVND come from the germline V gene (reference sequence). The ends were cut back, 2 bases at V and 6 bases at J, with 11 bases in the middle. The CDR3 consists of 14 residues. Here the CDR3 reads CASSIPYGGQPQHF. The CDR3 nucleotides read TGTGCCAGTAGTATACCCTACGGGGGTCAGCCCCAGCATTTT.

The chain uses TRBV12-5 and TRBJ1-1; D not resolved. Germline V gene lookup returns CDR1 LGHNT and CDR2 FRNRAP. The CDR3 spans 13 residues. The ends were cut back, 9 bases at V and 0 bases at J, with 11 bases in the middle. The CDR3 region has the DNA TGTGCTAGCGCGGGCCCTATGAACACTGAAGCTTTCTTT. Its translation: CASAGPMNTEAFF.

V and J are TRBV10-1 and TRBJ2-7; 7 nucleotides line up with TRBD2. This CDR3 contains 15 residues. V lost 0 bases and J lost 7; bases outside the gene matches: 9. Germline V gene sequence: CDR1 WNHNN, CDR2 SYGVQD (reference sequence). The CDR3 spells CASSESFAGVKEQYF. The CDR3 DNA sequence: TGCGCCAGCAGTGAGTCCTTTGCGGGAGTAAAAGAGCAGTACTTC.

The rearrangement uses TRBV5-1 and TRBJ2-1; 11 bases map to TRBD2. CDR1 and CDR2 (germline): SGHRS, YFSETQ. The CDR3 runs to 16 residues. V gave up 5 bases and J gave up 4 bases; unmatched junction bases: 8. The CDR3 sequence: CASSKSRTSGYNEQFF. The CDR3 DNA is TGCGCCAGCAGTAAGAGTCGGACTAGCGGGTACAATGAGCAGTTCTTC.

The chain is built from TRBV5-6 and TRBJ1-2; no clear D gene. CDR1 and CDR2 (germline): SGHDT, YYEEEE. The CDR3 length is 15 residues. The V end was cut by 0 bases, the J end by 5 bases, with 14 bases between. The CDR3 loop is CASSLGLSGIYGYTF. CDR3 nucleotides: TGTGCCAGCAGCTTGGGGCTATCCGGGATTTATGGCTACACCTTC. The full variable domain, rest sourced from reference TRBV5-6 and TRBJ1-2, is DAGVTQSPTHLIKTRGQQVTLRCSPKSGHDTVSWYQQALGQGPQFIFQYYEEEERQRGNFPDRFSGHQFPNYSSELNVNALLLGDSALYLCASSLGLSGIYGYTFGSGTRLTVV.

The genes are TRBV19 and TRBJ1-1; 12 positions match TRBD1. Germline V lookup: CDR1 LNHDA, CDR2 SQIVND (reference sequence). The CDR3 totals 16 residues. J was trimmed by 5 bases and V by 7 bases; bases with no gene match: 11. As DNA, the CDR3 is TGTGCCAGTACCCTGGGACAGGGGGCGTATAATACTGAAGCTTTCTTT. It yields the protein CASTLGQGAYNTEAFF.

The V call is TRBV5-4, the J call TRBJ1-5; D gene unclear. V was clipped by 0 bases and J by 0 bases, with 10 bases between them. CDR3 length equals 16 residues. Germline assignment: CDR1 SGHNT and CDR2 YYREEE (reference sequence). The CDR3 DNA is TGTGCCAGCAGCTTGGACAGAACTTATAGCAATCAGCCCCAGCATTTT. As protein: CASSLDRTYSNQPQHF.

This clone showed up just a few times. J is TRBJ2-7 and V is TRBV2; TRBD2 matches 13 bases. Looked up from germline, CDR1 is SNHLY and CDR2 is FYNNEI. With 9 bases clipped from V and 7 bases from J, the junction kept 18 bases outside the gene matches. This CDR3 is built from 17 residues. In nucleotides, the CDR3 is TGTGCCAGTTCCGCGGGGACTAGCGGGGCAAATGCTGTAGAGCAGTACTTC. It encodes CASSAGTSGANAVEQYF.

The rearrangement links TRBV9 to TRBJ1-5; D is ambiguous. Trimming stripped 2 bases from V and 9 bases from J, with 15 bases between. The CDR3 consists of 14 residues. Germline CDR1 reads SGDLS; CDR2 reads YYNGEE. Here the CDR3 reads CASSVSLLGGPQHF. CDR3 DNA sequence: TGTGCCAGCAGCGTTTCTCTACTCGGCGGGCCCCAGCATTTT.

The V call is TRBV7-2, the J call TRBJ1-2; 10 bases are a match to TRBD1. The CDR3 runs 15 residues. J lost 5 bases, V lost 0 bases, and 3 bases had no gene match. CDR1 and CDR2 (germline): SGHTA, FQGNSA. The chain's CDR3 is CASSLAGTGDYGYTF. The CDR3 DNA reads TGTGCCAGCAGCTTAGCCGGGACAGGGGATTATGGCTACACCTTC. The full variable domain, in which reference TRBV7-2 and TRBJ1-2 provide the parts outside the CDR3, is GAGVSQSPSNKVTEKGKDVELRCDPISGHTALYWYRQSLGQGLEFLIYFQGNSAPDKSGLPSDRFSAERTGGSVSTLTIQRTQQEDSAVYLCASSLAGTGDYGYTFGSGTRLTVV.

The CDR3 sequence: CASSLNRDSFNEQYF. CDR3 DNA: TGTGCCAGCAGCTTGAACCGGGACAGTTTTAACGAGCAGTACTTC. The chain couples TRBV7-2 to TRBJ2-7, with 7 bases identical to TRBD1. Germline-derived CDR1 and CDR2 are SGHTA and FQGNSA. Trimming at V came to 3 bases and at J to 5 bases, leaving 10 bases not matched to a gene. This CDR3 has 15 amino acids.

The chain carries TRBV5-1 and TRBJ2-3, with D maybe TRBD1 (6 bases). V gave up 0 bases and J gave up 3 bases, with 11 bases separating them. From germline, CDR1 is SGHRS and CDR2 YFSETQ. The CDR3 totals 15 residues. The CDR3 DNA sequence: TGCGCCAGCAGCTTGGACGTAGGGGGAACAGATACGCAGTATTTT. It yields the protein CASSLDVGGTDTQYF.

For the CDR3, the DNA is TGTGCCAGCAGTGTAGCGGGGGGACAAGAGACCCAGTACTTC. Protein: CASSVAGGQETQYF. This sequence joins TRBV6-1 and TRBJ2-5, with TRBD2 identical over 10 bases. Per the germline V gene, CDR1 is MNHNS and CDR2 is SASEGT. CDR3 length equals 14 residues. The V segment lost 4 bases and the J segment 2 bases; nucleotides outside the gene matches: 1.